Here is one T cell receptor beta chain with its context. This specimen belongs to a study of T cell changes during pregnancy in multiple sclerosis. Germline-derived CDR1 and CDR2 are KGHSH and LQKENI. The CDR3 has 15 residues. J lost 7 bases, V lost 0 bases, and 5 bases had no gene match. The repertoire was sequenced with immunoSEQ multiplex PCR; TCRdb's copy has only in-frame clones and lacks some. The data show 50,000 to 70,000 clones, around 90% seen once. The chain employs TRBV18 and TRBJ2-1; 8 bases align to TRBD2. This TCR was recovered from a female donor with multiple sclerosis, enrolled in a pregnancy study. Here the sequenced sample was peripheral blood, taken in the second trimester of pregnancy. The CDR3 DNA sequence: TGTGCCAGCTCACCACCGCGGGAGGTCGCAAATGAGCAGTTCTTC. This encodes CASSPPREVANEQFF.